This TCR beta chain is from a study of T cell responses to AZD1222 COVID-19 vaccine. General observations from the study: Only 5 to 7 individuals given AZD1222 were seropositive at baseline.

For this clone: Its matching antigen is unknown.

Sequenced by immunoSEQ multiplex PCR; TCRdb stores in-frame clones only, minus some. The sample holds around 130,000 clones, approximately 90% seen once. Trimming removed 6 bases from V and 2 bases from J, with 14 bases in between. The CDR3 extends over 14 amino acids. The V gene's germline CDR1 is MNHEY and CDR2 SVGAGI. The specimen was peripheral blood, collected 28 days after the second AZD1222 dose. This chain connects TRBV6-5 to TRBJ2-7, with a possible D match to TRBD1 (6 bases). This TCR came from an adult who received the AZD1222 COVID-19 vaccine. The CDR3 sequence: CASRYRDTTYEQYF. The CDR3, as DNA: TGTGCCAGCAGATACAGGGACACTACCTACGAGCAGTACTTC.